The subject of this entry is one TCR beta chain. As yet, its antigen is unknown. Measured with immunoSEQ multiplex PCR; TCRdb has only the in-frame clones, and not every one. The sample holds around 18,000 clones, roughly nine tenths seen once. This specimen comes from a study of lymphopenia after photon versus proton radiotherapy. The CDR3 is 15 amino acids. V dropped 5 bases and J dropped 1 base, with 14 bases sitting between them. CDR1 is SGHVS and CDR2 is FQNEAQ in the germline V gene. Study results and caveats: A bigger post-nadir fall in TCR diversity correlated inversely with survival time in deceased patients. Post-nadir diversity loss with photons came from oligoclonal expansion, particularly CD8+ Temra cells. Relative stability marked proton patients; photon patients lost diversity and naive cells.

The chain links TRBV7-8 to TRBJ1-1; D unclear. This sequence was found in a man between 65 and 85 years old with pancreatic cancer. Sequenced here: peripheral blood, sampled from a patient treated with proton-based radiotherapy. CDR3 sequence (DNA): TGTGCCAGCAGCCAAGTTGGTTCAGAGAACACTGAAGCTTTCTTT. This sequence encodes CASSQVGSENTEAFF.